A selection of T cell receptor beta chains follows, all from one sample in a study of T cells after yellow fever vaccination. One entry per CDR3 protein results from TCRdb running MiXCR on the 5' RACE reads. Here the sample spans under 300,000 distinct CDR3 sequences, approximately 12% being singletons. The sequencing here drew on CD4+ T cells sorted from PBMCs, taken 45 days after the yellow fever booster vaccination. The receptors shown here come from a young man who received the YFV17D yellow fever vaccine. The conserved cysteine and the conserved F or W are not part of the CDR3 here.

v_gene	j_gene	CDR3aa
TRBV5-5	TRBJ2-7	ASSFSPGPYEQY
TRBV7-9	TRBJ2-1	ASSPYSSGNEQF
TRBV6-6	TRBJ2-1	ASSYGWGNEQF
TRBV6-1	TRBJ2-7	ASKGAGQLNEQY
TRBV12-3/TRBV12-4	TRBJ2-7	ASRGGPYEQY
TRBV7-2	TRBJ2-5	ASSLWGGTQY
TRBV4-3	TRBJ1-2	ASSQDVGPVGYT
TRBV5-1	TRBJ1-1	ASSLAFWQGSGGPEAF
TRBV14	TRBJ2-7	ASSLAGGIEQY
TRBV7-9	TRBJ2-2	ASSPPPPLTGELF
TRBV14	TRBJ2-5	ASSRGLVETQY
TRBV7-2	TRBJ2-2	ASSSGTGGSAGELF
TRBV7-9	TRBJ2-1	ASSPGTSGRSGQF
TRBV20-1	TRBJ2-7	SASGTHYEQY
TRBV4-1	TRBJ1-2	ASSLRDRGTGYT
TRBV20-1	TRBJ2-1	SGTSGSNEQF
TRBV5-6	TRBJ2-4	ASSLGRKNIQY
TRBV6-5	TRBJ1-6	ASRGYGGVH
TRBV7-2	TRBJ2-3	ASSSTSSGSTDTQY
TRBV20-1	TRBJ2-5	SSRDWASGRKPQETQY
TRBV5-1	TRBJ2-1	ASSLALAGVEQF
TRBV20-1	TRBJ2-1	SAEDHGEQF
TRBV3-1	TRBJ2-2	ASSPSYIPELF
TRBV29-1	TRBJ2-5	SVTPKETQY
TRBV11-2	TRBJ2-7	ASSLGLTSGFSEQY
TRBV18	TRBJ2-7	ASSPGAGDEQY
TRBV30	TRBJ2-7	ACQGGGGPYEQY
TRBV5-4	TRBJ1-2	ASSLDVTGFRYGYT
TRBV27	TRBJ2-1	ASSTLAGGINEQF
TRBV7-3	TRBJ2-2	ASSSGLYTGELF
TRBV4-3	TRBJ2-3	ASSQVRDLATDTQY
TRBV6-2/TRBV6-3	TRBJ1-5	ASRHGPPSNQPQH
TRBV5-6	TRBJ2-1	ASSLATDHLYNEQF
TRBV6-5	TRBJ2-5	ASSYPTGDHQETQY
TRBV12-3/TRBV12-4	TRBJ2-7	ASSTPGAVGYEQY
TRBV15	TRBJ2-3	ATSRDPSTDTQY
TRBV7-3	TRBJ2-3	ASSGRATGTDTQY
TRBV7-2	TRBJ2-2	ASSLTGNTGELF
TRBV5-8	TRBJ2-3	ASSSGTSGRTDTQY
TRBV5-5	TRBJ2-7	ASSFVGAGTGIYEQY
TRBV20-1	TRBJ2-7	SASPGPIYEQY
TRBV5-1	TRBJ2-2	ASSPRAGSNTGELF
TRBV4-3	TRBJ2-2	ASSGLGLTGELF
TRBV6-1	TRBJ2-7	ASRSRGGAYEQY
TRBV12-3/TRBV12-4	TRBJ1-5	ASTIGTPAQPQH
TRBV20-1	TRBJ1-5	SANRAPDQPQH
TRBV7-3	TRBJ2-3	ASSLQPAGGSDTQY
TRBV5-5	TRBJ2-7	ASSFGQAEPSRDEQY
TRBV10-3	TRBJ2-3	AISERLAGVRMTDTQY
TRBV12-3/TRBV12-4	TRBJ1-5	ASSLTYQPQH
TRBV5-1	TRBJ2-1	ASSRRIDEQF
TRBV29-1	TRBJ1-3	SVGLDRSGNTIY
TRBV7-9	TRBJ2-1	ASSSLSGGGLYNEQF
TRBV5-1	TRBJ2-1	ASSSPGTQQF
TRBV28	TRBJ2-2	ASSPGGSHTGELF